This record covers a single TCR beta chain. The data stem from a study of T cell changes during pregnancy in multiple sclerosis. The repertoire was sequenced with immunoSEQ multiplex PCR; TCRdb's copy has only in-frame clones and lacks some. The repertoire holds some 100,000 clones, with more than 85% as singletons. Sequences were derived from peripheral blood, sampled in the second trimester of pregnancy. This TCR was recovered from a female donor with multiple sclerosis, enrolled in a pregnancy study.

CDR3 DNA: TGTGCCAGCAGCACACCGGGACTAGCGGGACCTCCCATTCAGTACTTC. It is translated as CASSTPGLAGPPIQYF. The chain uses TRBV7-2 and TRBJ2-4; 13 nucleotides align to TRBD2. CDR1 and CDR2 (germline): SGHTA, FQGNSA. The V and J ends lost 5 bases and 9 bases, in that order; junction bases with no gene match: 10. There are 16 residues in the CDR3.